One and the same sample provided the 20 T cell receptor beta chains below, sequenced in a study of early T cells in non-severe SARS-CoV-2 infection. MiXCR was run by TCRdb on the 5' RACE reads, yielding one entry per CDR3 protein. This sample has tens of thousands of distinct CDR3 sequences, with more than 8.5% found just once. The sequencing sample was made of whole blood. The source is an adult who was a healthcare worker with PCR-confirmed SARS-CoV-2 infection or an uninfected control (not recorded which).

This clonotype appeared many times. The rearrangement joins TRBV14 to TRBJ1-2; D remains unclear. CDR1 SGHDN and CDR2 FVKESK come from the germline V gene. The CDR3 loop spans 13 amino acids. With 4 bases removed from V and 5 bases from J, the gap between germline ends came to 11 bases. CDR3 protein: CASSPGSRYGYTF. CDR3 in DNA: TGTGCCAGCAGCCCCGGAAGCCGTTATGGCTACACCTTC. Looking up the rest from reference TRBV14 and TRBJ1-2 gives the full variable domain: EAGVTQFPSHSVIEKGQTVTLRCDPISGHDNLYWYRRVMGKEIKFLLHFVKESKQDESGMPNNRFLAERTGGTYSTLKVQPAELEDSGVYFCASSPGSRYGYTFGSGTRLTVV.

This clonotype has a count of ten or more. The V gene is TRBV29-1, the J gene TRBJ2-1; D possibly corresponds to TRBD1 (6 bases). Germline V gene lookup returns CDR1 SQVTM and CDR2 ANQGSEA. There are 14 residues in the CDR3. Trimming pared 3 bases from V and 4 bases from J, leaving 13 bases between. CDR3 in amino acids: CSVEGHGGYNEQFF. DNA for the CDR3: TGCAGCGTTGAGGGACACGGAGGATACAATGAGCAGTTCTTC.

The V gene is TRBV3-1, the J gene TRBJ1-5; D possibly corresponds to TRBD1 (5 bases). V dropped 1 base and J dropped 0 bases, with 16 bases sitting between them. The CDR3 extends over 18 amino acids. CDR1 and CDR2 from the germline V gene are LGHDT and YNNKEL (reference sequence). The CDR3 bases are TGTGCCAGCAGCCAAGCCCCCGGGGGAGGTAGTAGCAATCAGCCCCAGCATTTT. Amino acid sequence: CASSQAPGGGSSNQPQHF.

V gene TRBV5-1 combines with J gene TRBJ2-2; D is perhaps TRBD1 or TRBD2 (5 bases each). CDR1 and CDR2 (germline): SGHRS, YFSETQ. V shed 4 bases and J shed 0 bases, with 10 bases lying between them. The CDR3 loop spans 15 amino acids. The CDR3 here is CASSRMGANTGELFF. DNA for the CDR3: TGCGCCAGCAGCCGCATGGGGGCGAACACCGGGGAGCTGTTTTTT.

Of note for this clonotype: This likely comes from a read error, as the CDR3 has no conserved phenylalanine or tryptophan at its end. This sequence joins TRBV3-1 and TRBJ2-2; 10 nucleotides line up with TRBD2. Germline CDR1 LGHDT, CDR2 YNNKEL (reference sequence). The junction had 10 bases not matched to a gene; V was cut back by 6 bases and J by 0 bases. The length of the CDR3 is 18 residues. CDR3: CASSPGLASGTNTGELFL. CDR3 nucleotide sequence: TGTGCCAGCAGTCCGGGACTAGCGTCGGGAACGAACACCGGGGAGCTGTTTTTA.

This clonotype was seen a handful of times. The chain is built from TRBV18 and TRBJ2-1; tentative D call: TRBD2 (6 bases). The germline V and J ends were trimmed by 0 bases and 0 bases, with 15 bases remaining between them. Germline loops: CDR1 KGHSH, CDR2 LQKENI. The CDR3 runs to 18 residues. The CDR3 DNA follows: TGTGCCAGCTCACCACCCGGGGTAGCGGCCGCCTCCTACAATGAGCAGTTCTTC. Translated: CASSPPGVAAASYNEQFF.

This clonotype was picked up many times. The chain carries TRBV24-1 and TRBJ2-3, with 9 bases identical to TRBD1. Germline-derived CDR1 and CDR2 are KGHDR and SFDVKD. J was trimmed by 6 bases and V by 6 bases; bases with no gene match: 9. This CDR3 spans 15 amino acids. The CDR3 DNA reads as TGTGCCACCAGTAGGGGACAGGGACTGTTGGATACGCAGTATTTT. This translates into CATSRGQGLLDTQYF.

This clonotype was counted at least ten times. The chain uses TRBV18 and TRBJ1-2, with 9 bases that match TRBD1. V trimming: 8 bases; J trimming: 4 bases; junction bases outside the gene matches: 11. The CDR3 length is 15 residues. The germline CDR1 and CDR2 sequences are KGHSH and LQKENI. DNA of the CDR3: TGTGCCAGCCTCTACGCCACAGGGGGCATCTATGGCTACACCTTC. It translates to CASLYATGGIYGYTF.

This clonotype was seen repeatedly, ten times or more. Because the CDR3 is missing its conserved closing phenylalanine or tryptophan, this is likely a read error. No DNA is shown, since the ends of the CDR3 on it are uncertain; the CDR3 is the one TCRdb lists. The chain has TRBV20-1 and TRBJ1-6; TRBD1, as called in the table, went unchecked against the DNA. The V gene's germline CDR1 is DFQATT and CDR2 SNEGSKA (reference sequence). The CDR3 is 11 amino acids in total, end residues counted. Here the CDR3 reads CSARADDRGPS.

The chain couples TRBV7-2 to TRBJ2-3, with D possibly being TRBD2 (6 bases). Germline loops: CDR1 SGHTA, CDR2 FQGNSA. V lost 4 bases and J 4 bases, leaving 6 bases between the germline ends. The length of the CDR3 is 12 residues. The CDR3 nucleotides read TGTGCCAGCAGCTGGGACTCAGATACGCAGTATTTT. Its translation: CASSWDSDTQYF.

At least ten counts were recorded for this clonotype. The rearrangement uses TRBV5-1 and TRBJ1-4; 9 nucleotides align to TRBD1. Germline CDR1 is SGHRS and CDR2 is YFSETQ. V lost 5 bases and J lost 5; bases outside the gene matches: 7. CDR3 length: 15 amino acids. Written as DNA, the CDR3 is TGCGCCAGCAGTTCACTCGGGACAGGGAATGAAAAACTGTTTTTT. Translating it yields CASSSLGTGNEKLFF.

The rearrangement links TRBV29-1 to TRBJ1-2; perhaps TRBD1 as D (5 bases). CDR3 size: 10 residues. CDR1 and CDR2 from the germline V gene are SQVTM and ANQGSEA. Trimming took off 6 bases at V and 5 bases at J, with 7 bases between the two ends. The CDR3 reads CSVRGYGYTF. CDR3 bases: TGCAGCGTGAGGGGATATGGCTACACCTTC.

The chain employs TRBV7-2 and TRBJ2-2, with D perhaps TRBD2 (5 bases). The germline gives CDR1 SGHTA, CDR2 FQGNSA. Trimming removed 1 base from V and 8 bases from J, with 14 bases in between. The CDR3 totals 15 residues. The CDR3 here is CASSLELGQSGELFF. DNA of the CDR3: TGTGCCAGCAGCTTAGAACTAGGGCAATCTGGGGAGCTGTTTTTT.

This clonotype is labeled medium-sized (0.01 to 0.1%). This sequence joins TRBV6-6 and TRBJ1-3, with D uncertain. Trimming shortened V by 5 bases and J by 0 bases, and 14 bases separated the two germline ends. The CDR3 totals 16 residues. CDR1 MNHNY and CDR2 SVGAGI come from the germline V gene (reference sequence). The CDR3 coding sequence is TGTGCCAGCAGTCCTAACGGGGTTTCCTCTGGAAACACCATATATTTT. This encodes CASSPNGVSSGNTIYF.

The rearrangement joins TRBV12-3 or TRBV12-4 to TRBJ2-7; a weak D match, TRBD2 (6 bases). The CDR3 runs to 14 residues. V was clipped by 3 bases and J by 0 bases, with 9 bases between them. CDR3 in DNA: TGTGCCAGCAGTTTCGTGGGAGGCTCCTACGAGCAGTACTTC. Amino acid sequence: CASSFVGGSYEQYF.

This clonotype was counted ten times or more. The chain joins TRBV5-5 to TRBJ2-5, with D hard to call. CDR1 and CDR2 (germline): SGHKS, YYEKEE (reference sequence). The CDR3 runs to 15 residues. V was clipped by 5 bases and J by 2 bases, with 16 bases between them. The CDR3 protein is CASSSAGRLQETQYF. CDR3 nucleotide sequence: TGTGCCAGCAGTTCCGCCGGTCGCTTACAAGAGACCCAGTACTTC.

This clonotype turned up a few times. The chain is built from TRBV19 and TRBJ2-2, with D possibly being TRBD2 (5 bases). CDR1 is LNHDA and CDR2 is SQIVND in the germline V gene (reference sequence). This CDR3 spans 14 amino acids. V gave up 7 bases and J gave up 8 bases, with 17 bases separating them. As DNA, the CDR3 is TGTGCCAGTAAGGTGGGAGAGACCCTGGGGGAGCTGTTTTTT. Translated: CASKVGETLGELFF.

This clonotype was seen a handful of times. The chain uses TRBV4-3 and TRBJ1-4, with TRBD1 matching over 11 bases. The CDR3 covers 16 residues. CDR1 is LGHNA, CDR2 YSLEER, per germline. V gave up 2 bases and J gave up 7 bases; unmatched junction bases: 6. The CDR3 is CASSQSGTGGIEKLFF. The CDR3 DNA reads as TGCGCCAGCAGCCAATCCGGGACAGGGGGGATTGAAAAACTGTTTTTT.

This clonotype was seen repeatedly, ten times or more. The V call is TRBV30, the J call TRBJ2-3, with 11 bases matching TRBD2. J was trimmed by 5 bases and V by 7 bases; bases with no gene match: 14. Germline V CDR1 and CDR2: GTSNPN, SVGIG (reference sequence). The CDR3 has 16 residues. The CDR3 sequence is CASGTSGFYGGDTQYF. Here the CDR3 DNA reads TGTGCCTCCGGGACTAGCGGATTTTATGGGGGAGATACGCAGTATTTT.

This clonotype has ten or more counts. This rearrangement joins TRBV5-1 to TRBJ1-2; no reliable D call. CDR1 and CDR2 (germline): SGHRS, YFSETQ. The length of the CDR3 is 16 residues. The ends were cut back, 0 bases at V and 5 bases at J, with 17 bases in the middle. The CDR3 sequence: CASSLVHEAGLYGYTF. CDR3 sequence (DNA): TGCGCCAGCAGCTTGGTGCATGAAGCAGGACTATATGGCTACACCTTC.